This T cell receptor (beta chain) was sequenced in a study of blood T cell repertoires in COVID-19. For the study at large: There were acute and convalescent COVID-19 samples, and they came from the United States, Italy and Spain. PBMCs, B-cell-depleted T cells, or T cells were the source of the cDNA or gDNA that made up the material.

Those enrolled in Seattle joined during active infection and were followed longitudinally afterward. Trimming took 2 bases from V and 0 from J; bases not matched to a gene: 3. The CDR3 runs 15 residues. Germline-derived CDR1 and CDR2 are MNHEY and SVGAGI. This clone has a count of ten or more. Here immunoSEQ multiplex PCR was the method, and the copy in TCRdb shows in-frame clones only, minus some. Here the sample spans a few hundred thousand clones, less than 90% being singletons. The chain joins TRBV6-5 to TRBJ2-7, with 8 bases identical to TRBD1. This TCR came from a woman in her sixties or seventies with COVID-19, enrolled during active disease. The material sequenced was peripheral blood. The CDR3 loop is CASSYGDRSSYEQYF. The DNA for the CDR3 is TGTGCCAGCAGTTACGGGGACAGGAGCTCCTACGAGCAGTACTTC.